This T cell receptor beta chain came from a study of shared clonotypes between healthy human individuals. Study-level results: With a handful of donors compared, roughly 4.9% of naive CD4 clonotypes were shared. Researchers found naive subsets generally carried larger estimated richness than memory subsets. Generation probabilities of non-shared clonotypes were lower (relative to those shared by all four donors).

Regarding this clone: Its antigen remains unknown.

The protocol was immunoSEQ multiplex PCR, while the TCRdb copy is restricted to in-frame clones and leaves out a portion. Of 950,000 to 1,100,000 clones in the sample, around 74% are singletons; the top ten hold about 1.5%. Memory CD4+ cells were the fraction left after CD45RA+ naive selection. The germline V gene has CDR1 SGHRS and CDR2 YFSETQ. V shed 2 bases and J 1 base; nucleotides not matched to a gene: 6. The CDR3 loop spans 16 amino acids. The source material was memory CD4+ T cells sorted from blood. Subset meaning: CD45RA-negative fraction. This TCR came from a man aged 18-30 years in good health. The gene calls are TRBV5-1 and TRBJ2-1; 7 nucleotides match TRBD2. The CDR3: CASSFLAGVSYNEQFF. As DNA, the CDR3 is TGCGCCAGCAGCTTTTTAGCGGGCGTTTCCTACAATGAGCAGTTCTTC.